This T cell receptor (beta chain) stems from a study of blood T cell repertoires in COVID-19. Turning to the study itself: COVID-19 samples, acute and convalescent, were from the United States, Italy and Spain. The analysed material was cDNA or gDNA that came from T cells, B-cell-depleted T cells, or PBMCs.

Germline values: CDR1 SGHRS, CDR2 YFSETQ. Trimming took off 0 bases at V and 8 bases at J, with 12 bases between the two ends. The CDR3 sequence is 14 residues long. In the original workflow: Reference gene primer amplification yielded estimated nucleated cell counts. Only in-frame clones appear in the TCRdb table, and some are missing; sequencing was by immunoSEQ multiplex PCR. V, J and clone size were drawn from that table, and D and trimming were deduced from the DNA. Of nearly 95,000 clones in the sample, around 87% are singletons; the top ten hold 7% to 9%. This clonotype originated in a human donor with acute or convalescent COVID-19. The donor label of this sample is uncertain. The chain is built from TRBV5-1 and TRBJ2-4, with D perhaps matching TRBD1 (6 bases). The sequenced sample was peripheral blood. CDR3 nucleotide sequence: TGCGCCAGCAGCTTGGCTGGGACATGGGACATTCAGTACTTC. It yields the protein CASSLAGTWDIQYF.